What follows are 5 T cell receptor beta chains derived from one specimen sequenced in a study of shared clonotypes between healthy human individuals. Using immunoSEQ multiplex PCR, the repertoire was profiled, and TCRdb retains in-frame clones only, with some absent. The table includes a few million clones, 80% to 95% detected once. Material for sequencing was naive CD4+ T cells from PBMCs. Documented subset: CD45RA+ positively selected. The receptors shown here come from a man between 18 and 29 years old in good health. Some clones in this sample may be carry-over from other donors' samples.

The chain joins TRBV18 to TRBJ2-6; D ambiguous. CDR3 size: 15 residues. Trimming shortened V by 0 bases and J by 2 bases, and 5 bases separated the two germline ends. Germline CDR1 and CDR2: KGHSH and LQKENI. CDR3 sequence (DNA): TGTGCCAGCTCACCACCGAGTACTGGGGCCAACGTCCTGACTTTC. This sequence encodes CASSPPSTGANVLTF.

This sequence joins TRBV29-1 and TRBJ2-3; D not certain. Deletions cut 5 bases from V and 6 bases from J, with 15 bases between. The CDR3 runs 13 residues. The germline V gene encodes CDR1 SQVTM and CDR2 ANQGSEA. The CDR3 coding sequence is TGCAGCGTTAGGTCGGATGGCCGGGATACGCAGTATTTT. This encodes CSVRSDGRDTQYF.

This clone was seen more than once but under ten times. The rearrangement uses TRBV4-1 and TRBJ1-5, with TRBD1 matching over 7 bases. J was trimmed by 4 bases and V by 5 bases; bases with no gene match: 2. The CDR3 length is 13 residues. Germline V gene lookup returns CDR1 MGHRA and CDR2 YSYEKL. CDR3 sequence (DNA): TGCGCCAGCAGCGTACAGGGGAATCAGCCCCAGCATTTT. Translating it yields CASSVQGNQPQHF.

The V call is TRBV7-8, the J call TRBJ2-7; D not resolved. CDR1 and CDR2 (germline): SGHVS, FQNEAQ. V was shortened by 5 bases and J by 7 bases, with 12 bases between the two germline ends. CDR3 size: 12 residues. The CDR3 DNA reads TGTGCCAGCAGCCTAAGGGTGGAAGAGCAGTACTTC. Amino acid sequence: CASSLRVEEQYF.

This clone occurred a few times. The rearrangement uses TRBV28 and TRBJ1-5, with a possible D match to TRBD1 (5 bases). This CDR3 contains 15 residues. V lost 10 bases and J 6 bases, leaving 22 bases between the germline ends. In germline, CDR1 is MDHEN, CDR2 SYDVKM. The CDR3 is CATLVSGTGGQPQHF. The CDR3 DNA sequence: TGTGCCACCCTAGTAAGCGGAACGGGGGGTCAGCCCCAGCATTTT.